These 21 T cell receptor beta chains share one sample of origin, sequenced in a study of CD8 T cells in Susac syndrome. RNA totalling about 0.5 to 1 ug underwent reverse transcription with random hexamers. One entry per CDR3 protein, called by TCRdb with MiXCR from the immunoSEQ multiplex PCR reads. Among fewer than 300,000 distinct CDR3 sequences listed, roughly 81% were seen once. The sample comprised CD8+ T cells from PBMCs. These receptors were collected from a human donor with multiple sclerosis.

This clonotype was recorded only once. The genes are TRBV2 and TRBJ2-5; the D call may be TRBD1 or TRBD2 (5 bases each). Germline CDR1 reads SNHLY; CDR2 reads FYNNEI. Deletions cut 5 bases from V and 2 bases from J, with 12 bases between. CDR3 length equals 14 residues. CDR3 sequence (DNA): TGTGCCAGCAGTTATCCGGGACGGCAAGAGACCCAGTACTTC. Encoded protein: CASSYPGRQETQYF.

J is TRBJ2-2 and V is TRBV14; TRBD2 matches at 8 bases. Trimming took 4 bases from V and 4 from J; bases not matched to a gene: 8. This CDR3 region has 16 residues. The germline gives CDR1 SGHDN, CDR2 FVKESK. CDR3: CASSRPGGRSTGELFF. In nucleotides, the CDR3 is TGTGCCAGCAGCCGACCGGGAGGGCGGAGCACCGGGGAGCTGTTTTTT.

This chain joins TRBV27 and TRBJ1-1; D not certain. The CDR3 runs 14 residues. The germline gives CDR1 MNHEY, CDR2 SMNVEV (reference sequence). V dropped 5 bases and J dropped 8 bases, with 18 bases sitting between them. The CDR3 DNA reads TGTGCCAGCAGTCCCCCCTCTGTGCCTACCGAAGCTTTCTTT. Encoded protein: CASSPPSVPTEAFF.

This chain joins TRBV14 and TRBJ2-1; 8 bases are shared with TRBD2. Germline V lookup: CDR1 SGHDN, CDR2 FVKESK. This CDR3 comprises 13 residues. The V segment lost 0 bases and the J segment 16 bases; nucleotides outside the gene matches: 8. DNA for the CDR3: TGTGCCAGCAGCCAAGAGTCCGGGAGGGCGGCCTTCTTC. This gives the protein CASSQESGRAAFF.

The count of this clonotype is one. The V and J genes are TRBV27 and TRBJ2-7, with D uncertain. The V and J ends lost 5 bases and 6 bases respectively, with 14 bases between them. The CDR3 loop spans 13 amino acids. The germline V gene encodes CDR1 MNHEY and CDR2 SMNVEV (reference sequence). The CDR3 nucleotides are TGTGCCAGCAGTCCCACCCGAAGCAGCGAGCAGTACTTC. Amino acid sequence: CASSPTRSSEQYF.

The chain is built from TRBV28 and TRBJ2-1; no clear D gene. From germline, CDR1 is MDHEN and CDR2 SYDVKM. With 6 bases removed from V and 6 bases from J, the gap between germline ends came to 21 bases. The CDR3 is 16 residues long. CDR3 in DNA: TGTGCCAGCAGGGAGTTTGAGGAGAGTGCAGTCAATGAGCAGTTCTTC. This codes for CASREFEESAVNEQFF.

V and J are TRBV30 and TRBJ2-3, with 12 bases matching TRBD2. Per germline, CDR1 GTSNPN and CDR2 SVGIG (reference sequence). The J segment lost 5 bases and the V segment lost 0 bases, leaving 0 bases of the junction unmatched. The CDR3 sequence is 14 residues long. The CDR3 nucleotides read TGTGCCTGGAGTGTGACTAGCGGGAGAGATACGCAGTATTTT. Translation gives CAWSVTSGRDTQYF.

The chain carries TRBV15 and TRBJ2-7, with a weak D call TRBD1 (6 bases). Germline V CDR1 and CDR2: LNHNV, YYDKDF (reference sequence). Trimming removed 3 bases at V and 7 bases at J, with 13 bases between. The CDR3 runs 13 residues. In DNA, the CDR3 is TGTGCCACCAGCAGTAAACGAGGGGGAGAGCAGTACTTC. This sequence encodes CATSSKRGGEQYF.

The genes are TRBV9 and TRBJ2-3, with TRBD1 as a possible D gene (5 bases). Looked up from germline, CDR1 is SGDLS and CDR2 is YYNGEE. This CDR3 spans 16 amino acids. V lost 6 bases and J 5 bases, leaving 22 bases between the germline ends. In DNA, the CDR3 is TGTGCCAGCACCCCAGGGTTCTACGACGTGGGAGATACGCAGTATTTT. Translation: CASTPGFYDVGDTQYF.

The chain employs TRBV29-1 and TRBJ2-7; D is undetermined. Germline V CDR1 and CDR2: SQVTM, ANQGSEA. The CDR3 loop spans 13 amino acids. The V end was cut by 7 bases, the J end by 1 base, with 14 bases between. CDR3: CSAHGGASYEQYF. Written as DNA, the CDR3 is TGCAGCGCCCATGGCGGAGCTTCCTACGAGCAGTACTTC.

The chain recombines TRBV20-1 with TRBJ2-1, with D possibly TRBD2 on 5 matching bases. This CDR3 is 14 amino acids long. V gave up 6 bases and J gave up 4 bases, with 16 bases separating them. Per germline, CDR1 DFQATT and CDR2 SNEGSKA (reference sequence). This CDR3 is CSAGDPIGYNEQFF. The CDR3 DNA reads as TGCAGTGCGGGAGACCCTATCGGGTACAATGAGCAGTTCTTC.

This sequence joins TRBV9 and TRBJ1-5; D unresolved. In germline, CDR1 is SGDLS, CDR2 YYNGEE. V was cut by 1 base and J by 0 bases, with 8 bases left in between. The CDR3 loop spans 15 amino acids. The CDR3 DNA follows: TGTGCCAGCAGCGTAACCGGCGTTAGCAATCAGCCCCAGCATTTT. Residues: CASSVTGVSNQPQHF.

The chain links TRBV9 to TRBJ2-1; 7 nucleotides line up with TRBD2. Germline V gives CDR1 SGDLS, CDR2 YYNGEE. V shed 1 base, J shed 9 bases, and the junction held 13 bases outside the gene matches. This CDR3 comprises 16 residues. CDR3 coding DNA: TGTGCCAGCAGCGTAACTAAAGCGGGAATGCGGGGTGAGCAGTTCTTC. It specifies CASSVTKAGMRGEQFF.

The chain combines TRBV5-1 with TRBJ2-3, with D perhaps matching TRBD2 (5 bases). Germline V lookup: CDR1 SGHRS, CDR2 YFSETQ. This CDR3 contains 11 residues. Trimming shortened V by 6 bases and J by 4 bases, and 6 bases separated the two germline ends. DNA for the CDR3: TGCGCCAGCAACGGGGCAGATACGCAGTATTTT. This encodes CASNGADTQYF.

This chain connects TRBV25-1 to TRBJ1-1; a possible D gene is TRBD1 (5 bases). V was clipped by 3 bases and J by 4 bases, with 9 bases between them. This CDR3 spans 13 amino acids. The germline V gene encodes CDR1 MGHDK and CDR2 SYGVNS. CDR3 sequence: CASSEHGGTEAFF. The CDR3 DNA is TGTGCCAGCAGTGAGCATGGGGGCACTGAAGCTTTCTTT. The variable domain in full, completed from reference TRBV25-1 and TRBJ1-1, reads EADIYQTPRYLVIGTGKKITLECSQTMGHDKMYWYQQDPGMELHLIHYSYGVNSTEKGDLSSESTVSRIRTEHFPLTLESARPSHTSQYLCASSEHGGTEAFFGQGTRLTVV.

The rearrangement joins TRBV30 to TRBJ2-1; unclear D gene. In germline, CDR1 is GTSNPN, CDR2 SVGIG (reference sequence). The CDR3 runs 11 residues. The V end lost 3 bases, the J end lost 7 bases, and 7 bases lay between the germline ends. The CDR3: CAWRAVNEQFF. CDR3 in DNA: TGTGCCTGGAGGGCAGTGAATGAGCAGTTCTTC.

In this sample, this clonotype turned up a few times. J is TRBJ2-1 and V is TRBV29-1, with 12 positions matching TRBD1. The junction had 7 bases not matched to a gene; V was cut back by 4 bases and J by 3 bases. Germline lookup yields CDR1 SQVTM and CDR2 ANQGSEA. This CDR3 is 16 amino acids long. CDR3 region: CSVGGTGGALYNEQFF. CDR3 DNA sequence: TGCAGCGTTGGGGGGACAGGGGGCGCCCTCTACAATGAGCAGTTCTTC.

This chain uses TRBV4-1 with TRBJ2-7; D tentatively fits TRBD1 or TRBD2 (5 bases each). The germline V gene has CDR1 MGHRA and CDR2 YSYEKL. Trimming stripped 1 base from V and 2 bases from J, with 9 bases between. This CDR3 comprises 14 residues. This chain's CDR3 is CASSQGGTTYEQYF. In DNA form, the CDR3 reads TGCGCCAGCAGCCAAGGAGGGACGACCTACGAGCAGTACTTC.

The chain employs TRBV3-1 and TRBJ2-4, with a possible D match to TRBD1 (6 bases). Germline V lookup: CDR1 LGHDT, CDR2 YNNKEL (reference sequence). The CDR3 totals 17 residues. Trimming took 3 bases from V and 2 from J, leaving 17 bases between them. CDR3 sequence: CASSQRTATLPKNIQYF. In DNA form, the CDR3 reads TGTGCCAGCAGCCAGAGGACAGCCACTCTACCCAAAAACATTCAGTACTTC.

The chain carries TRBV6-6 and TRBJ2-7, with unresolved D. The germline V gene encodes CDR1 MNHNY and CDR2 SVGAGI (reference sequence). The CDR3 loop spans 15 amino acids. The V and J ends lost 0 bases and 2 bases respectively, with 11 bases between them. This CDR3 reads CASSYSTDGAYEQYF. The CDR3 DNA reads as TGTGCCAGCAGTTACTCCACGGACGGAGCCTACGAGCAGTACTTC.

Here the CDR3 reads CSARSRDTLQPQHF. The CDR3 nucleotides read TGCAGTGCTAGATCCAGGGATACCTTGCAGCCCCAGCATTTT. The V gene is TRBV20-1, the J gene TRBJ1-5; a possible D gene is TRBD1 (5 bases). The CDR3 length is 14 residues. V lost 2 bases to trimming and J lost 7 bases, with 15 bases between them. Germline CDR1 reads DFQATT; CDR2 reads SNEGSKA (reference sequence).